This T cell receptor beta chain was recorded in a study of cytomegalovirus exposure and HLA in healthy donors (dated by TCRdb to about 2017). For context, the study as a whole: An earlier analysis of about 530 of the donors reported roughly 300 Gb of sequence data and 117 million unique TCR beta sequences obtained from around 190 million T cells. An early release that covered about 600 HLA-typed donors contained approximately 290 gigabases of sequencing data and some 87 million unique TCR sequences. Of the approximately 370 genotyped donors, roughly 76% were placed in the genetic ancestry cluster associated with self-reported Caucasian donors. The study aimed to test whether cataloging public T cell receptors could reveal signatures of past pathogen exposure. Using immunosequencing, the study profiled T cell repertoires from 666 subjects and related those repertoires to cytomegalovirus serostatus. A separate validation cohort of over a hundred different subjects was used in addition to the roughly 700-subject first cohort. To predict cytomegalovirus infection status, the study brought together high-throughput TCR immunosequencing, statistical association of individual TCRs with disease status, and machine learning. A later analysis re-examined previously published TCR beta repertoires from just over 650 donors and added high-resolution HLA genotyping to investigate patterns of TCR occurrence. The later analysis used no new phenotypic data to find candidate immune exposures, relying instead on TCR beta sequences and their occurrence across donors. An earlier analysis of some 500 of the donors used high-throughput TCR beta sequencing to judge whether each TCR beta V gene segment behaved as functional or pseudogenic. Donor age, sex, ethnicity and CMV serostatus were collected together with the repertoire data. A later genetic analysis used genome-wide SNP genotypes for about 65% of the roughly 700 donors, treating that subset as a discovery cohort. All discovery cohort repertoires had been generated using a single sequencing platform. HLA typing included class I and class II loci at four-digit resolution. Typing coverage differed by locus: A, B, C, DRB1 and DQB1 were typed in roughly 620-640 donors, DQA1 in approximately 520, DPA1 in 606, and DPB1 in 400 to 480. Because of strong linkage in the cohort, 5 or 6 DR-DQ haplotypes were treated as single units for association and clustering. Among around 400 genotyped donors of the cohort, an average of roughly 230,000 unique TCR beta nucleotide sequences was sequenced per donor, of which about 19% were non-productive.

Looking up the germline V gene yields CDR1 SGHDT and CDR2 YYEEEE. Trimming takes 3 bases from V and 0 bases from J, and the germline ends sit 12 bases apart. Inclusive of the bounding cysteine and phenylalanine, the CDR3 is 16 residues long. Here the CDR3 DNA is all that survives: 48 bases in frame from base 1. The investigation overall reported the following: Correlated functional status among segregating V segments might reflect linkage disequilibrium, but an unknown experimental factor could not be ruled out. Cytomegalovirus status was reported to be diagnosed by the classifier with high specificity and sensitivity in both the original and validation cohorts. Sequencing depth was assumed to be roughly uniform across donors in the presence/absence analyses, though that assumption may not hold. A further reported finding was that TCR beta sequences accurately predicted the HLA-A and HLA-B alleles for most subjects in the first cohort. Because counts were too low, some 16 rarely observed V segments, including chromosome 9 orphons, were excluded from the earlier analysis of 587 of the donors. Most CMV-associated TCR beta chains appeared to be HLA-restricted in a later analysis, and the HLA associations seemed to be driven largely by CMV exposure. A cluster of highly shared sequence variants was judged likely to be a technical artifact of the sequencing pipeline. Three of the identified cytomegalovirus-associated TCR beta chains were confirmed in vitro to be specific for cytomegalovirus antigens. Because HLA typing was unavailable for some donors at each locus, only the typed subset was used in association tests. In a later analysis, HLA-associated TCR beta chains were found to be more clonally expanded and to have lower generation probabilities than equally common non-associated chains. V-gene and J-gene trimming of TCR beta chains was associated with a missense DCLRE1C variant in a later genetic analysis, and the association was replicated in an independent cohort. Immune exposure information for the cohort was limited to CMV serostatus. Most TCR sequences were observed very rarely across donors, whereas some public TCRs were present in many individuals. Because the 87-base-pair reads could not distinguish some IMGT-functional V segments, including TRBV6-2 and TRBV6-3, those segments were excluded. When HLA alleles, especially DR and DQ, strongly co-occurred, attributing TCR associations to individual alleles was difficult. This cohort had only TCR beta chains sequenced, and the lack of alpha or paired-chain data limited which features could be detected. A later analysis associated 15,000 to 20,000 TCR beta sequences with specific HLA alleles at a false discovery rate of 0.05. According to the authors, the approach could potentially be generalized to other disease states and immunological phenotypes. Several of the top co-occurrence clusters appeared to be linked to parvovirus B19, influenza, CMV and Epstein-Barr virus, according to a later analysis. A total of fewer than 200 TCR beta chains were listed by the study as associated with cytomegalovirus. Compared with the 666-donor mean, donors in an Asian-associated ancestry cluster had fewer N-insertions in productive TCRs, according to a later genetic analysis. In an earlier analysis of approximately 590 of the donors, most TCR beta V segments appeared in productive rearrangements about 87% or about 30% of the time, broadly matching IMGT annotations. According to a later analysis, TCR association rates differed among HLA loci, with DRB1 alleles showing the most associated TCRs and HLA-C alleles showing the fewest.

The library was built by means of the immunoSEQ multiplex PCR assay. For the multiplex PCR, a mixture combining 60 forward primers for TCR Vbeta segments and 13 reverse primers for TCR Jbeta segments was used. The CDR3 region of rearranged TCR beta genes was amplified from genomic DNA with a multiplex PCR assay. The Illumina HiSeq System was used to sequence the amplified TCR beta libraries as 87-base-pair reads. The published analysis was carried out like this. A later analysis counted about 80 million unique TCR beta chains across the 550 to 800 repertoires, and some 11 million of these chains were shared by at least two donors. A nearest-neighbor algorithm error-corrected the raw reads and collapsed the reads into unique sequences, merging closely related sequences to remove PCR and sequencing errors. Alignment of CDR3 sequences to IMGT reference sequences was used to assign V, D and J gene segments. For a sequence to be retained, a match of at least six nucleotides to both a V gene segment and a J gene segment was required. Rearrangements were called productive when the CDR3 lacked stop codons and stayed in frame with V and J; all others were non-productive. Following IMGT convention, CDR3 was defined as the stretch from the second conserved V-encoded cysteine up to the conserved J-encoded phenylalanine. In an earlier analysis of 550 to 650 of the donors, sequences lacking an unambiguous match to a single V gene segment were excluded. An earlier analysis of 450 to 650 of the donors called V segments functional above 56.7% productive rearrangements and segregating when the between-donor standard deviation exceeded 5%. A statistical classification framework was developed to diagnose cytomegalovirus status using the catalog of TCR beta chain sequences. A later analysis assigned V and J genes by comparing TCR nucleotide sequences with IMGT/GENE-DB human TR gene sequences. In a later analysis, CDR3 sequences and most-parsimonious VDJ recombination scenarios were assigned using the TCRdist pipeline. In a later analysis, each TCR beta chain was defined by its CDR3 amino acid sequence together with its V-gene family, and reads lacking a unique V-gene family were excluded. As a way to deal with suspected cross-contamination and a sequencing artifact, a later analysis dropped hundreds of nucleotide sequences that were highly shared and had low generation probability. For each public chain, a later analysis derived a clonal expansion index from normalized ranks of inferred template counts within each repertoire. Generation probabilities in a later analysis came from a VDJ recombination model fitted to out-of-frame rearrangements, and those results were checked against IGoR. In a later analysis, TCR-TCR, TCR-HLA and TCR-CMV co-occurrence was scored with hypergeometric tests, and a repertoire-size bias correction was applied to TCR pairs. To estimate false discovery rates, a later analysis permuted the HLA or CMV assignments 20 times. In a later analysis, co-occurring TCRs were grouped with DBSCAN, and TCRdist sequence similarity was added when clustering was performed within HLA-allele-positive subsets. Co-occurrence clustering excluded repertoires with fewer than 30,000 or more than 120,000 public chains, plus five with anomalous nucleotide sharing. The source is immuneACCESS, and TCRdb retained only in-frame sequences with V and J called. Part of the clones is not carried over; for the studies checked, unresolved V genes explain less than half of this, and the remainder is unexplained. The V and J calls and the clone size are those of that table, but D and trimming were determined from the DNA. The sample table shows about 140,000 clones, and less than 80% are seen once. The ten largest make up 8.8% of the sample.

The cohort comprised fewer than 750 healthy bone marrow donors. At the time of sampling, all cohort members were nominally healthy, though unrecorded immune exposures were likely present. The donor tested CMV seropositive, placing the donor among the 289 seropositive members of the cohort. Every donor gave a peripheral blood sample, and the peripheral blood mononuclear cells from that sample were used for TCR beta sequencing. Genomic DNA was extracted from the blood cell samples with the Qiagen DNeasy Blood Extraction Kit. Notes on this clone: The antigen this receptor binds is unknown. The record has no base qualities; no much larger clone is one base away.

This receptor chain uses TRBV5-6 and TRBJ1-4, with TRBD1 perhaps the D gene, on 5 matching bases. The sequenced sample was PBMCs. The sequence came from a woman in her forties or fifties in good health and CMV-seropositive. The DNA sequence is TGTGCCAGCAGCTCTGGTCAAGGGGCAACTAATGAAAAACTGTTTTTT. Its product reads: CASSSGQGATNEKLFF.